This is a list of T cell receptor beta chains from one sample in a study of blood T cell repertoires in COVID-19. Clones were sequenced by immunoSEQ multiplex PCR, and TCRdb holds only the in-frame ones, with some missing. The sample carries about 270,000 clones, approximately 90% recorded once. Sequencing input: PBMCs or T cells enriched from blood (not recorded which). The source of these receptors is a woman aged 30 to 39 with acute COVID-19. Both conserved end residues are part of each CDR3. The D gene is left open where the match is weak. Expanded clones get a size class; other rows say once, few or many, or leave the size out.

clone_size j_call v_call d_call cdr3_aa cdr3_nt
. TRBJ1-6 TRBV6-5 TRBD1 CATVGQTDSPLHF TGTGCCACCGTGGGACAGACTGATTCACCCCTCCACTTT
. TRBJ1-1 TRBV4-1 . CASSQEQRNTEAFF TGCGCCAGCAGCCAAGAACAGAGGAACACTGAAGCTTTCTTT
. TRBJ1-1 TRBV27 TRBD1 CASRKNGRGLRMNTEAFF TGTGCCAGCAGAAAAAACGGCAGGGGGCTCCGTATGAACACTGAAGCTTTCTTT
few TRBJ1-1 TRBV24-1 . CATRGDPNTEAFF TGTGCCACCCGGGGAGACCCGAACACTGAAGCTTTCTTT
once TRBJ2-2 TRBV12-3/TRBV12-4 . CASSIRNTGELFF TGTGCCAGCAGTATTAGAAACACCGGGGAGCTGTTTTTT
. TRBJ1-2 TRBV27 TRBD1 CASSPSRDRESGYTF TGTGCCAGCAGTCCGTCCCGGGACAGGGAGTCTGGCTACACCTTC
. TRBJ2-7 TRBV19 TRBD2 CASSNPPGTSGRAGFNEQYF TGTGCCAGTAGTAACCCCCCCGGGACTAGCGGGAGGGCCGGATTCAACGAGCAGTACTTC
. TRBJ1-4 TRBV5-1 . CASSLAAGGEKLFF TGCGCCAGCAGCTTGGCGGCTGGGGGCGAAAAACTGTTTTTT
. TRBJ2-5 TRBV28 TRBD2 CASSPYRAGLAGAQYF TGTGCCAGCAGTCCCTACCGCGCGGGACTAGCAGGGGCCCAGTACTTC
once TRBJ2-2 TRBV5-4 . CASSFGAGELFF TGTGCCAGCAGCTTTGGAGCCGGGGAGCTGTTTTTT
. TRBJ2-1 TRBV30 TRBD2 CAWIGLAGGTEQFF TGTGCCTGGATTGGACTAGCGGGAGGTACTGAGCAGTTCTTC
. TRBJ2-7 TRBV11-2 . CASSGQVEQYF TGTGCCAGCAGCGGGCAGGTCGAGCAGTACTTC
once TRBJ2-7 TRBV28 TRBD1 CASSLSSSGQGRYEQYF TGTGCCAGCAGTTTATCAAGTTCCGGACAGGGGCGCTACGAGCAGTACTTC
. TRBJ1-1 TRBV19 . CASSIFGNTEAFF TGTGCCAGTAGTATCTTCGGGAACACTGAAGCTTTCTTT
. TRBJ2-3 TRBV28 TRBD2 CASGTSGSTSADTQYF TGTGCCAGTGGGACTAGCGGGAGTACGAGCGCAGATACGCAGTATTTT
. TRBJ2-2 TRBV11-1 . CASRVFAADTGELFF TGTGCCAGCAGGGTCTTCGCGGCCGACACCGGGGAGCTGTTTTTT
. TRBJ2-7 TRBV6-5 . CASSYSDSLISYEQYF TGTGCCAGCAGTTACTCGGACAGCCTAATATCCTACGAGCAGTACTTC
. TRBJ2-3 TRBV5-4 . CASSLMGGTTDTQYF TGTGCCAGCAGCTTGATGGGAGGAACCACAGATACGCAGTATTTT
. TRBJ2-7 TRBV7-8 . CASSLGGLYEQYF TGTGCCAGCAGCTTAGGGGGGCTCTACGAGCAGTACTTC
. TRBJ2-3 TRBV28 TRBD2 CASNRSGREAGTDTQYF TGTGCCAGCAATCGTTCGGGGCGGGAGGCGGGTACAGATACGCAGTATTTT
. TRBJ2-5 TRBV7-8 . CASSANPQETQYF TGTGCCAGCAGCGCGAACCCTCAAGAGACCCAGTACTTC